These 13 T cell receptor beta chains came from one sample sequenced in a study of blood T cell repertoires in COVID-19. Here immunoSEQ multiplex PCR was the method, and the copy in TCRdb shows in-frame clones only, minus some. In the table there are roughly 250,000 clones, about 86% of which are singletons. Sequencing used PBMCs or T cells enriched from blood (not recorded which). These receptors all come from a woman between 40 and 50 years old with acute COVID-19.

The genes are TRBV2 and TRBJ1-5; 10 positions agree with TRBD1. Germline-derived CDR1 and CDR2 are SNHLY and FYNNEI. Trimming cost V 3 bases and J 0 bases; bases outside gene matches: 5. This CDR3 is built from 17 residues. This CDR3 is CASSEQGQGNSNQPQHF. As DNA, the CDR3 is TGTGCCAGCAGTGAGCAGGGACAGGGGAATAGCAATCAGCCCCAGCATTTT.

This chain links TRBV19 with TRBJ1-2; D unclear. This CDR3 comprises 16 residues. Germline lookup yields CDR1 LNHDA and CDR2 SQIVND (reference sequence). Trimming left V 2 bases short and J 8 bases short, with 21 bases between. CDR3 sequence: CASSINRLNPSGGYTF. The CDR3 DNA is TGTGCCAGTAGTATAAACCGACTCAATCCTTCTGGGGGCTACACCTTC.

This rearrangement joins TRBV14 to TRBJ2-1, with a tentative D call TRBD1 (5 bases). Germline values: CDR1 SGHDN, CDR2 FVKESK. Trimming removed 3 bases from V and 9 bases from J, with 9 bases in between. The length of the CDR3 is 12 residues. CDR3 amino acids: CASSHNRGEQFF. The CDR3 DNA reads TGTGCCAGCAGCCACAATAGGGGTGAGCAGTTCTTC.

A few counts support this clone. The chain joins TRBV12-3 or TRBV12-4 to TRBJ1-5; D is unclear. V lost 6 bases and J 4 bases, leaving 10 bases between the germline ends. This CDR3 is 13 amino acids long. The CDR3: CASRNTENQPQHF. The CDR3, as DNA: TGTGCCAGCAGGAACACAGAGAATCAGCCCCAGCATTTT.

The genes are TRBV19 and TRBJ1-5, with TRBD1 identical over 7 bases. The CDR3 runs to 13 residues. Germline V gene lookup returns CDR1 LNHDA and CDR2 SQIVND (reference sequence). J gave up 3 bases and V 8 bases, and 4 bases lay outside the gene matches. As DNA, the CDR3 is TGTGCCAGTCGGGACAGCCACAATCAGCCCCAGCATTTT. Translation: CASRDSHNQPQHF.

The rearrangement joins TRBV4-1 to TRBJ2-3, with D possibly being TRBD2 (6 bases). The CDR3 extends over 17 amino acids. Germline V CDR1 and CDR2: MGHRA, YSYEKL. Trimming shortened V by 0 bases and J by 0 bases, and 13 bases separated the two germline ends. CDR3 sequence (DNA): TGCGCCAGCAGCCAAGAGGTTCCGAGCGGGAGCACAGATACGCAGTATTTT. Translated: CASSQEVPSGSTDTQYF.

The chain carries TRBV11-1 and TRBJ2-7; a possible D gene is TRBD2 (5 bases). Germline values: CDR1 SGHAT, CDR2 FQDESV (reference sequence). The CDR3 length is 14 residues. V lost 2 bases and J lost 6, with 14 bases in between. The CDR3 loop reads CASSLRARAGEQYF. CDR3 coding DNA: TGTGCCAGCAGCTTAAGGGCCCGGGCGGGCGAGCAGTACTTC.

The genes are TRBV29-1 and TRBJ1-3; D is unresolved. V lost 7 bases and J 4 bases, leaving 8 bases between the germline ends. This CDR3 contains 11 residues. Germline-derived CDR1 and CDR2 are SQVTM and ANQGSEA. This CDR3 reads CSAGLGNTIYF. In DNA form, the CDR3 reads TGCAGCGCTGGACTCGGAAACACCATATATTTT.

The rearrangement uses TRBV10-2 and TRBJ1-6; TRBD1 is a possible D gene (5 bases). Germline V CDR1 and CDR2: WSHSY, SAAADI. The CDR3 has 14 amino acids. Between the trimmed V and J ends, which lost 7 bases and 8 bases, there was a span of 15 bases. The CDR3 nucleotides read TGCGCCAGCACTAAGGACACCCAGTATTCACCCCTCCACTTT. Residues: CASTKDTQYSPLHF.

The CDR3 protein is CASRGQAKNTEAFF. DNA of the CDR3: TGTGCCAGCAGGGGACAGGCTAAGAACACTGAAGCTTTCTTT. The rearrangement joins TRBV6-5 to TRBJ1-1, with 8 bases lining up with TRBD1. Germline V gene lookup returns CDR1 MNHEY and CDR2 SVGAGI. Trimming cost V 6 bases and J 1 base; bases outside gene matches: 4. There are 14 residues in the CDR3.

This rearrangement joins TRBV5-1 to TRBJ1-1; 10 bases match TRBD1. CDR3 length: 15 amino acids. Germline-derived CDR1 and CDR2 are SGHRS and YFSETQ. The J segment lost 5 bases and the V segment lost 4 bases, leaving 8 bases of the junction unmatched. For the CDR3, the DNA is TGCGCCAGCAGCGATTTGACAGGGGGCAAAACTGAAGCTTTCTTT. Translation: CASSDLTGGKTEAFF.

The J gene is TRBJ1-2, the V gene TRBV6-6, with D possibly being TRBD1 (5 bases). Trimming pared 6 bases from V and 4 bases from J, leaving 12 bases between. The V gene's germline CDR1 is MNHNY and CDR2 SVGAGI (reference sequence). The CDR3 sequence is 13 residues long. The CDR3 coding sequence is TGTGCCAGCAGGACGGACACCCTCTATGGCTACACCTTC. Residues: CASRTDTLYGYTF.

This clone was picked up one time. V gene TRBV4-1 combines with J gene TRBJ2-5; 8 nucleotides line up with TRBD2. V dropped 1 base and J dropped 5; count of bases not matched to a gene: 6. The CDR3 extends over 15 amino acids. Germline lookup yields CDR1 MGHRA and CDR2 YSYEKL. The chain's CDR3 is CASSQVAGGRETQYF. CDR3 nucleotide sequence: TGCGCCAGCAGCCAAGTGGCGGGGGGCCGGGAGACCCAGTACTTC.